This T cell receptor beta chain is drawn from a study of post-analysis software for immune sequencing data. cDNA libraries of TCR beta carried unique molecular identifiers. One entry per CDR3 protein results from TCRdb running MiXCR on the PCR reads. The sample records about 770,000 distinct CDR3 sequences, 40% to 55% being singletons. In this sample, this clonotype turned up once. The antigen remains unidentified. The CDR3 contains 13 residues. Germline V gives CDR1 SEHNR, CDR2 FQNEAQ (reference sequence). V dropped 5 bases and J dropped 3 bases, with 10 bases sitting between them. Study-level findings and limits: About five TRBV segments, including TRBV5-6, TRBV5-1 and TRBV20-1, were more frequent in patients than controls. Clustering by F measure revealed strong co-clustering among samples prepared together in one batch.

The clonotype originates from a girl between 5 and 17 years old with multiple sclerosis. The chain combines TRBV7-9 with TRBJ2-5; D is possibly TRBD1 or TRBD2 (5 bases each). Sequenced: blood. The CDR3 sequence: CASSRGAEETQYF. CDR3 nucleotides: TGTGCCAGCAGCCGAGGGGCCGAAGAGACCCAGTACTTC.